One and the same sample provided the 31 T cell receptor beta chains below, sequenced in a study of T-cell memory formation after mild COVID-19. TCRdb fed the 5' RACE reads into MiXCR, producing one record per CDR3 protein. The sample records a few hundred thousand distinct CDR3 sequences, 15% to 20% being singletons. The sequencing input was PBMCs or a T cell subset sorted from them (not recorded which). Source of these receptors: a young man who had mild COVID-19 (a few samples of this study predate the infection). Cell type and time point are not known.

The chain couples TRBV4-1 to TRBJ2-7; D is unclear. The CDR3 loop spans 14 amino acids. Trimming shortened V by 4 bases and J by 5 bases, and 15 bases separated the two germline ends. Germline V gene lookup returns CDR1 MGHRA and CDR2 YSYEKL. Written as DNA, the CDR3 is TGCGCCAGCAGCCCCTACTCCGGAGTAGACGAGCAGTACTTC. As protein: CASSPYSGVDEQYF.

A few counts support this clonotype. V is TRBV7-2 and J is TRBJ2-3, with a possible D match to TRBD2 (5 bases). Germline CDR1 SGHTA, CDR2 FQGNSA. Trimming pared 4 bases from V and 1 base from J, leaving 9 bases between. The CDR3 runs to 14 residues. The CDR3 region is CASSSRVGTDTQYF. DNA of the CDR3: TGTGCCAGCAGCTCGCGGGTCGGCACAGATACGCAGTATTTT.

This clonotype was observed a single time. J is TRBJ1-5 and V is TRBV12-5, with D possibly being TRBD1 (6 bases). The CDR3 totals 15 residues. The ends were cut back, 1 base at V and 5 bases at J, with 12 bases in the middle. Per germline, CDR1 LGHNT and CDR2 FRNRAP. The CDR3 sequence: CASGLGHRVDQPQHF. The CDR3 DNA reads as TGTGCTAGTGGTTTGGGGCACAGGGTAGATCAGCCCCAGCATTTT.

V usage is TRBV6-5 and J usage is TRBJ1-4; D remains unclear. Germline lookup yields CDR1 MNHEY and CDR2 SVGAGI. The V and J ends lost 5 bases and 8 bases respectively, with 12 bases between them. The CDR3 has 13 amino acids. CDR3 coding DNA: TGTGCCAGCAGTACACAACCTCGGGAAAAACTGTTTTTT. The encoded protein is CASSTQPREKLFF.

This clonotype has more than one count but fewer than ten. The gene calls are TRBV6-5 and TRBJ2-2; tentatively, D is TRBD1 or TRBD2 (5 bases each). The germline CDR1 and CDR2 sequences are MNHEY and SVGAGI. The CDR3 extends over 15 amino acids. V gave up 6 bases and J gave up 0 bases, with 11 bases separating them. DNA for the CDR3: TGTGCCAGCAGGCCCGGGACGGCGAACACCGGGGAGCTGTTTTTT. Translating it yields CASRPGTANTGELFF.

The chain joins TRBV28 to TRBJ2-7, with D maybe TRBD2 (5 bases). V was cut by 8 bases and J by 1 base, with 12 bases left in between. The CDR3 totals 13 residues. CDR1 is MDHEN and CDR2 is SYDVKM in the germline V gene. The CDR3: CASPMGGSYEQYV. The CDR3 coding sequence is TGTGCCAGCCCTATGGGCGGGTCCTACGAGCAGTACGTC.

This chain links TRBV15 with TRBJ1-1; no clear D gene. Germline CDR1 is LNHNV and CDR2 is YYDKDF (reference sequence). Trimming stripped 0 bases from V and 7 bases from J, with 9 bases between. The CDR3 is 13 amino acids. The CDR3 coding sequence is TGTGCCACCAGCAGAGATCTAAAGGGTGAAGCTTTCTTT. Protein product: CATSRDLKGEAFF.

J is TRBJ2-5 and V is TRBV12-3 or TRBV12-4, with TRBD2 identical over 11 bases. This CDR3 is 16 amino acids long. Trimming removed 2 bases from V and 1 base from J; junction bases left unmatched: 3. CDR3 protein: CASSLRGLAAQETQYF. The CDR3 DNA follows: TGTGCCAGCAGTTTAAGGGGACTAGCGGCCCAAGAGACCCAGTACTTC.

The chain links TRBV7-8 to TRBJ2-2; D is uncertain. The CDR3 extends over 15 amino acids. V was shortened by 0 bases and J by 4 bases, with 9 bases between the two germline ends. CDR1 is SGHVS and CDR2 is FQNEAQ in the germline V gene. The CDR3 spells CASSLASRATGELFF. CDR3 DNA sequence: TGTGCCAGCAGCTTAGCGAGCAGAGCCACCGGGGAGCTGTTTTTT.

This clonotype showed up just a few times. The gene calls are TRBV4-1 and TRBJ1-5; D remains unclear. In germline, CDR1 is MGHRA, CDR2 YSYEKL. V shed 1 base and J shed 1 base, with 17 bases lying between them. The CDR3 consists of 18 residues. The CDR3 loop reads CASSQALFGFRSNQPQHF. For the CDR3, the DNA is TGCGCCAGCAGCCAAGCCTTATTCGGGTTTCGGAGCAATCAGCCCCAGCATTTT.

The gene calls are TRBV7-8 and TRBJ2-2, with no clear D. Germline V gene data show CDR1 as SGHVS and CDR2 as FQNEAQ. This CDR3 comprises 16 residues. V lost 4 bases and J lost 0, with 12 bases in between. The CDR3 is CASSSPDTANTGELFF. As DNA, the CDR3 is TGTGCCAGCAGCTCACCCGACACCGCGAACACCGGGGAGCTGTTTTTT.

This chain links TRBV18 with TRBJ1-2, with unresolved D. Germline V gene lookup returns CDR1 KGHSH and CDR2 LQKENI. V lost 3 bases, J lost 8 bases, and 7 bases lay in between. The CDR3 extends over 11 amino acids. CDR3 loop: CASSPSSGYTF. The DNA for the CDR3 is TGTGCCAGCTCACCCTCCAGCGGCTACACCTTC.

In this sample, this clonotype turned up many times. The genes are TRBV6-6 and TRBJ2-5, with a tentative D call TRBD1 (5 bases). Trimming took off 0 bases at V and 5 bases at J, with 13 bases between the two ends. The germline gives CDR1 MNHNY, CDR2 SVGAGI (reference sequence). This CDR3 spans 15 amino acids. CDR3 bases: TGTGCCAGCAGTTACTCTCGACAGATACGGGAGACCCAGTACTTC. Amino acids: CASSYSRQIRETQYF.

This rearrangement joins TRBV11-2 to TRBJ2-1; TRBD1 agrees at 10 bases. V shed 8 bases, J shed 10 bases, and the junction held 11 bases outside the gene matches. CDR3 length: 14 residues. The germline CDR1 and CDR2 sequences are SGHAT and FQNNGV. CDR3 in DNA: TGTGCCAGCCTCGGACAGGGGGGCTTTTACGAGCAGTTCTTC. Its translation is CASLGQGGFYEQFF.

This clonotype occurred a few times. The V call is TRBV7-9, the J call TRBJ1-6; TRBD1 matches at 7 bases. V shed 4 bases, J shed 8 bases, and the junction held 8 bases outside the gene matches. Germline CDR1 SEHNR, CDR2 FQNEAQ (reference sequence). There are 15 residues in the CDR3. The CDR3 nucleotides read TGTGCCAGCAGCTCATACCGGGACAGCCATTCACCCCTCCACTTT. This translates into CASSSYRDSHSPLHF.

The chain is built from TRBV3-1 and TRBJ1-1; D uncertain. V dropped 5 bases and J dropped 1 base, with 11 bases sitting between them. The CDR3 spans 14 residues. From germline, CDR1 is LGHDT and CDR2 YNNKEL (reference sequence). The CDR3 DNA sequence: TGTGCCAGCAGCACGGTCGTAGGGAACACTGAAGCTTTCTTT. This translates into CASSTVVGNTEAFF.

The CDR3 spells CASSPLTGGRRRSKNIQYF. CDR3 DNA sequence: TGTGCCAGCAGTCCCTTAACAGGGGGCCGGCGGCGGTCCAAAAACATTCAGTACTTC. The chain has TRBV28 and TRBJ2-4; 9 bases are a match to TRBD1. The germline CDR1 and CDR2 sequences are MDHEN and SYDVKM. This CDR3 has 19 amino acids. The ends lost 5 bases at V and 2 bases at J; junction bases unmatched: 16.

This clonotype was picked up many times. The rearrangement uses TRBV4-3 and TRBJ2-3; tentatively, D is TRBD2 (5 bases). The CDR3 loop spans 15 amino acids. The germline V gene encodes CDR1 LGHNA and CDR2 YSLEER. V gave up 0 bases and J gave up 0 bases, with 7 bases separating them. Here the CDR3 DNA reads TGCGCCAGCAGCCAAGATCGGACTAGCACAGATACGCAGTATTTT. It yields the protein CASSQDRTSTDTQYF.

There are a few counts of this clonotype. The genes are TRBV2 and TRBJ2-1; D gene uncertain. Per the germline V gene, CDR1 is SNHLY and CDR2 is FYNNEI. The CDR3 is made up of 13 amino acids. V was cut by 4 bases and J by 8 bases, with 12 bases left in between. Written as DNA, the CDR3 is TGTGCCAGCAGTGTGGTAGGCGACGATGAGCAGTTCTTC. Its translation is CASSVVGDDEQFF.

CDR3 in DNA: TGTGCCAGCAGCCACTTGGGCACTGAAGCTTTCTTT. This translates into CASSHLGTEAFF. V and J are TRBV6-2 or TRBV6-3 and TRBJ1-1; the D is unclear. Trimming removed 6 bases from V and 4 bases from J, with 9 bases in between. CDR1 is MNHEY, CDR2 SVGEGT, per germline. This CDR3 spans 12 amino acids.

This clonotype was seen more than once but under ten times. The chain carries TRBV27 and TRBJ1-3, with 7 bases matching TRBD1. From germline, CDR1 is MNHEY and CDR2 SMNVEV (reference sequence). This CDR3 is built from 14 residues. J lost 4 bases, V lost 6 bases, and 6 bases had no gene match. DNA for the CDR3: TGTGCCAGCAGGAGACAGGGATTCGGAAACACCATATATTTT. Protein product: CASRRQGFGNTIYF.

This clonotype was seen only a few times. The chain uses TRBV7-9 and TRBJ1-2; D may be TRBD1 (6 bases). The CDR3 is 16 residues long. V gave up 1 base and J gave up 3 bases, with 15 bases separating them. Germline lookup yields CDR1 SEHNR and CDR2 FQNEAQ (reference sequence). DNA for the CDR3: TGTGCCAGCAGCTTAGTCCCGGACAGAGACTACTATGGCTACACCTTC. Encoded protein: CASSLVPDRDYYGYTF.

This clonotype has a handful of counts. The chain recombines TRBV6-5 with TRBJ2-7; TRBD1 is a possible D gene (6 bases). The CDR3 totals 14 residues. V gave up 5 bases and J gave up 2 bases, with 13 bases separating them. Germline CDR1 MNHEY, CDR2 SVGAGI. The CDR3 nucleotides read TGTGCCAGCAGTCCGTTGACAGGTCCCTACGAGCAGTACGTC. Amino acid sequence: CASSPLTGPYEQYV.

The gene calls are TRBV7-2 and TRBJ1-5; no definite D call. Germline CDR1 SGHTA, CDR2 FQGNSA. Trimming took 5 bases from V and 3 from J, leaving 11 bases between them. The CDR3 runs 14 residues. The CDR3 loop reads CASSRTVDNQPQHF. CDR3 DNA sequence: TGTGCCAGCAGCCGGACGGTTGACAATCAGCCCCAGCATTTT.

The table lists this clonotype with a few counts. The V gene is TRBV27, the J gene TRBJ2-1, with TRBD2 identical over 9 bases. The CDR3 sequence is 15 residues long. Per the germline V gene, CDR1 is MNHEY and CDR2 is SMNVEV (reference sequence). Germline trimming cut 8 bases from V and 4 bases from J; bases unmatched to any gene: 9. The CDR3 loop is CASSSYSGGYNEQFF. DNA for the CDR3: TGTGCCAGCTCCAGTTATAGCGGGGGTTACAATGAGCAGTTCTTC.

This clonotype was seen more than once but under ten times. This chain uses TRBV7-2 with TRBJ2-7; D not resolved. The length of the CDR3 is 14 residues. The V and J ends lost 1 base and 9 bases respectively, with 16 bases between them. Germline V gene lookup returns CDR1 SGHTA and CDR2 FQGNSA. Here the CDR3 DNA reads TGTGCCAGCAGCTTAGACCAACGACCAAGGAGGCAGTACTTC. It yields the protein CASSLDQRPRRQYF. The complete variable domain, with remaining parts taken from reference TRBV7-2 and TRBJ2-7, reads GAGVSQSPSNKVTEKGKDVELRCDPISGHTALYWYRQSLGQGLEFLIYFQGNSAPDKSGLPSDRFSAERTGGSVSTLTIQRTQQEDSAVYLCASSLDQRPRRQYFGPGTRLTVT.

In regard to this clonotype: The junction and the germline gene differ at one end; a read error may be behind it. V usage is TRBV5-1 and J usage is TRBJ2-7; the D gene could be TRBD1 or TRBD2 (5 bases each). Germline assignment: CDR1 SGHRS and CDR2 YFSETQ. The CDR3 consists of 13 residues. The chain's CDR3 is CASSLVVRDEQYF. CDR3 DNA sequence: TGCGCCAGCAGCTTGGTTGTCAGGGACGAACAGTACTTC. The entire variable domain, with the rest obtained from reference TRBV5-1 and TRBJ2-7, is as follows: KAGVTQTPRYLIKTRGQQVTLSCSPISGHRSVSWYQQTPGQGLQFLFEYFSETQRNKGNFPGRFSGRQFSNSRSEMNVSTLELGDSALYLCASSLVVRDEQYFGPGTRLTVT.

The chain joins TRBV19 to TRBJ1-5; TRBD1 is a possible D gene (6 bases). The CDR3 length is 14 residues. The germline V gene has CDR1 LNHDA and CDR2 SQIVND (reference sequence). The V and J ends lost 2 bases and 4 bases respectively, with 9 bases between them. Here the CDR3 reads CASSITQGNQPQHF. The CDR3 nucleotides read TGTGCCAGTAGTATAACACAGGGAAATCAGCCCCAGCATTTT.

The J gene is TRBJ2-7, the V gene TRBV6-2 or TRBV6-3; 9 bases align to TRBD1. This CDR3 comprises 11 residues. V shed 10 bases and J 5 bases; nucleotides not matched to a gene: 3. In germline, CDR1 is MNHEY, CDR2 SVGEGT. CDR3 sequence (DNA): TGTGCCACGGGACAGGGCCACGAGCAGTACTTC. Translated, it gives CATGQGHEQYF.

This CDR3 is CASSEPGANNEQYV. In DNA form, the CDR3 reads TGTGCCAGCAGTGAACCAGGGGCTAACAACGAGCAGTACGTC. The chain carries TRBV6-1 and TRBJ2-7; maybe TRBD1 (6 bases). The CDR3 loop spans 14 amino acids. V lost 2 bases to trimming and J lost 5 bases, with 13 bases between them. Germline V gene lookup returns CDR1 MNHNS and CDR2 SASEGT.

The chain links TRBV6-2 or TRBV6-3 to TRBJ1-1; the D gene is possibly TRBD1 (6 bases). Trimming pared 6 bases from V and 5 bases from J, leaving 13 bases between. CDR3 length: 13 amino acids. Per the germline V gene, CDR1 is MNHEY and CDR2 is SVGEGT. CDR3 amino acids: CASSPQGRTEAFF. The DNA for the CDR3 is TGTGCCAGCAGCCCCCAGGGGCGGACTGAAGCTTTCTTT.